The clone carrying this TCR beta chain was counted only a few times. This record comes from a study of T cells after yellow fever vaccination. Germline V gene sequence: CDR1 SGHVS, CDR2 FNYEAQ. The germline V and J ends were trimmed by 6 bases and 3 bases, with 14 bases remaining between them. This CDR3 has 15 amino acids. TCRdb reanalysed the 5' RACE reads using MiXCR and keeps one entry per CDR3 protein. This table has 150,000 to 200,000 distinct CDR3 sequences, roughly 11% appearing once. This receptor was taken from a man aged 18 to 29 who received the YFV17D yellow fever vaccine. The genes are TRBV7-6 and TRBJ2-2, with D possibly called TRBD1 or TRBD2 (5 bases each). Specimen: CD8+ T cells sorted from PBMCs, collected 15 days after the yellow fever booster vaccination. CDR3 nucleotide sequence: TGTGCCAGCAGTTCCGGGACCCCGTACACCGGGGAGCTGTTTTTT. Translation: CASSSGTPYTGELFF.